This T cell receptor (beta chain) was obtained from a study of regulatory T cells in long-lasting Graves disease. Study context: Over 5 years on antithyroid drugs plus positive TSH receptor antibodies marked Graves' disease as persistent.

Time point of the sample: persistent/refractory GD, antithyroid drugs over 5 years with positive TRAb. Scientists built the TCR library using RNA that was extracted from PBMCs. Arm-PCR of CDR3 regions and iRepertoire HTBI primers were the basis on which TCR beta libraries were built. A single record per CDR3 protein comes from TCRdb applying MiXCR to the multiplex PCR reads. Here the sample spans approximately 350,000 distinct CDR3 sequences, more than 20% being singletons. V was clipped by 3 bases and J by 4 bases, with 19 bases between them. This CDR3 comprises 17 residues. CDR1 SEHNR and CDR2 FQNEAQ come from the germline V gene (reference sequence).

The specimen comprised peripheral blood mononuclear cells (PBMCs), sampled when the disease was refractory, from a patient treated with antithyroid drugs. The chain uses TRBV7-9 and TRBJ1-5; D might be TRBD1 (6 bases). This TCR was sampled from a woman in her thirties or forties with Graves disease. CDR3 protein: CASSLGALDSKNQPQHF. Here the CDR3 DNA reads TGTGCCAGCAGCTTGGGTGCGCTGGACAGCAAAAATCAGCCCCAGCATTTT.